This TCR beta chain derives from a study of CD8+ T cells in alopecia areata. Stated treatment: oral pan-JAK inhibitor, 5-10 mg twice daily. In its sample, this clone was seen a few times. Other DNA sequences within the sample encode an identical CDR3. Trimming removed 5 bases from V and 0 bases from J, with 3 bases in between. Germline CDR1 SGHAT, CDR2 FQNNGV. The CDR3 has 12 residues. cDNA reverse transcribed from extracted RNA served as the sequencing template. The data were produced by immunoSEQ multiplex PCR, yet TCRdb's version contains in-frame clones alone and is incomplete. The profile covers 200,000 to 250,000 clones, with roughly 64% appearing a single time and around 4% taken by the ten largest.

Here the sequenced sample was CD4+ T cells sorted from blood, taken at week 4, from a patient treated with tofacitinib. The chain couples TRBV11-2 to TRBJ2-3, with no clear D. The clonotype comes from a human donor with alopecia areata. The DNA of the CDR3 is TGTGCCAGCAGCCCCAGCACAGATACGCAGTATTTT. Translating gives CASSPSTDTQYF. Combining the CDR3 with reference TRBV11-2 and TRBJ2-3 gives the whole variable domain EAGVAQSPRYKIIEKRQSVAFWCNPISGHATLYWYQQILGQGPKLLIQFQNNGVVDDSQLPKDRFSAERLKGVDSTLKIQPAKLEDSAVYLCASSPSTDTQYFGPGTRLTVL.